This T cell receptor beta chain was documented in a study of spatial heterogeneity in lung cancer (dated by TCRdb to about 2019). Context from the whole study: The donors were around 69 patients from the lung TRACERx cohort who had early-stage, untreated non-small cell lung cancer. Follow-up PBMC samples were sequenced whenever the samples were available, and the median time to follow-up was two to three years after resection. Beta-chain transcripts were consistently detected in greater numbers than alpha-chain transcripts, which likely reflected higher beta-chain transcript abundance. In the raw uncorrected reads, each unique combination of TCR and UMI appeared on average more than ten times. The study quantitatively compared TCR alpha and beta repertoires across multiple tumor regions, matched nontumor lung and blood in non-small cell lung cancer. Nonsynonymous mutation counts, determined by whole-exome sequencing of tumor tissue, were related to TCR repertoire features. At surgery, both alpha and beta chains were TCR-sequenced in 200 to 250 tumor regions, over 61 matched nontumor lung samples and a few dozen PBMC samples.

Taken with the paper, the label for time point translates to: blood at routine non-recurrence follow-up after resection. Whole RNA extracted from tumor and nontumor lung tissue, or from cryopreserved PBMC samples, was used for TCR sequencing without cell sorting. Only patients with enough RNA available from two or more tumor regions were chosen for TCR sequencing. For CDR1 and CDR2, the germline V gene (reference sequence) lists SEHNR and FQNEAQ. V lost 5 bases and J lost 1 base, and the count of bases not matched to a germline gene is 3. From its cysteine to its phenylalanine, the CDR3 spans 14 amino acids. The entry retains the CDR3 DNA only, 42 bases that are in frame from base 1. Summary of the overall study and its limitations: Confirming at a functional level the hypothesis that regional TCRs recognize regional mutations was considered to require additional single-cell paired TCR alpha and beta sequencing. Only 14 patients were included in comparisons of baseline and follow-up blood repertoires. Ubiquitous expanded tumor TCRs were detected in blood more often at tumor resection than at routine follow-up.

The protocol used for the library was 5' RACE. This sample was sequenced with a NextSeq 500. To allow correction of PCR and sequencing errors, the TCR library protocol tagged every TCR cDNA molecule with a unique molecular identifier. In the authors' own workflow: Decombinator tools were used for TCR identification, UMI-based error correction and CDR3 extraction. TCRs above a frequency of 2 per 1,000, corresponding to the top 1% of the tumor frequency distribution, were defined as expanded. Renyi diversity was computed with the R vegan package after each repertoire had been subsampled 100 times to 5,000 TCRs. CDR3 similarity networks were built from amino acid triplet string-kernel similarity, with CDR3s being connected when pairwise similarity was above 0.82. Using fastp trimming at Q25 and MiXCR clonotype assembly, TCRdb reanalyzed the public sequencing data and kept in-frame beta chains. Duplicate CDR3 protein sequences are folded into a single record with the most common DNA and genes. These V and J calls derive from TCRdb rather than the authors' analysis. This sample is represented by fewer than 55,000 distinct CDR3 sequences; less than 9.5% of them were singletons. Approximately 40% of the sample comes from the top ten.

About this clonotype itself: Its antigen is still unknown. The input lacks base qualities; no much larger clone sits a single base away.

Recombination linked TRBV7-9 to TRBJ2-5, with 8 bases in between that match TRBD2. The clonotype originates from a female donor with early-stage non-small cell lung cancer. Sequencing was performed on PBMCs, taken at follow-up. The nucleotide sequence is given as TGTGCCAGCAGCCAAGGGACTAGCCAAGAGACCCAGTACTTC. Its protein reads: CASSQGTSQETQYF.